One and the same sample provided the 2 T cell receptor beta chains below, sequenced in a study of beta chain features in type 1 diabetes. Expressed TCRB transcripts were sequenced after all isolated RNA was converted to cDNA. Using immunoSEQ multiplex PCR, the repertoire was profiled, and TCRdb retains in-frame clones only, with some absent. The sample includes about 130,000 clones, around a tenth of them seen just once. Sample: central memory CD4+ T cells from blood. These TCRs come from a man between 18 and 35 years old in good health.

The chain links TRBV18 to TRBJ2-5; TRBD1 matches at 9 bases. With 1 base clipped from V and 5 bases from J, the junction kept 5 bases outside the gene matches. The CDR3 is made up of 15 amino acids. Germline V gene data show CDR1 as KGHSH and CDR2 as LQKENI. The CDR3 sequence is CASSPLDRGGETQYF. In DNA form, the CDR3 reads TGTGCCAGCTCACCACTGGACAGGGGTGGGGAGACCCAGTACTTC. The full variable domain, rest sourced from reference TRBV18 and TRBJ2-5, is NAGVMQNPRHLVRRRGQEARLRCSPMKGHSHVYWYRQLPEEGLKFMVYLQKENIIDESGMPKERFSAEFPKEGPSILRIQQVVRGDSAAYFCASSPLDRGGETQYFGPGTRLLVL.

The rearrangement links TRBV6-6 to TRBJ1-6, with unresolved D. Germline V gives CDR1 MNHNY, CDR2 SVGAGI (reference sequence). The CDR3 has 15 residues. V lost 0 bases and J lost 13, with 16 bases in between. The CDR3 is CASSYSLGENHPLHF. The CDR3 bases are TGTGCCAGCAGTTACTCTCTGGGAGAAAATCACCCCCTCCACTTT.